Below are 32 T cell receptor beta chains sequenced from a single sample in a study of blood T cell repertoires in COVID-19. Measured with immunoSEQ multiplex PCR; TCRdb has only the in-frame clones, and not every one. The sample includes under 500,000 clones, roughly 89% seen only once; the top ten take around 4.4%. Material for sequencing was peripheral blood. The source is a woman under 40 with acute or convalescent COVID-19.

The gene calls are TRBV2 and TRBJ1-3; 10 nucleotides align to TRBD1. CDR3 length equals 14 residues. Looked up from germline, CDR1 is SNHLY and CDR2 is FYNNEI. The V segment lost 8 bases and the J segment 4 bases; nucleotides outside the gene matches: 5. The CDR3 here is CASSGTGVGNTIYF. The CDR3 region has the DNA TGTGCCAGCTCCGGGACAGGGGTCGGAAACACCATATATTTT.

This sequence joins TRBV5-1 and TRBJ1-1; TRBD1 matches 9 bases. J lost 4 bases, V lost 3 bases, and 7 bases had no gene match. Per the germline V gene, CDR1 is SGHRS and CDR2 is YFSETQ. This CDR3 is built from 15 residues. CDR3 loop: CASSYPGQGGTEAFF. CDR3 nucleotide sequence: TGCGCCAGCAGCTACCCGGGACAGGGAGGCACTGAAGCTTTCTTT. Using reference TRBV5-1 and TRBJ1-1 for the parts outside the CDR3, the full variable domain is KAGVTQTPRYLIKTRGQQVTLSCSPISGHRSVSWYQQTPGQGLQFLFEYFSETQRNKGNFPGRFSGRQFSNSRSEMNVSTLELGDSALYLCASSYPGQGGTEAFFGQGTRLTVV.

The chain uses TRBV19 and TRBJ1-6, with 7 bases aligning to TRBD1. Losses at the gene ends were 3 bases for V and 11 bases for J; bases not matched to a gene: 7. This CDR3 has 14 amino acids. In germline, CDR1 is LNHDA, CDR2 SQIVND (reference sequence). The CDR3 loop reads CASSITGESTPLHF. In DNA, the CDR3 is TGTGCCAGTAGTATCACAGGGGAGAGTACACCCCTCCACTTT.

The chain is built from TRBV18 and TRBJ1-2, with 12 bases aligning to TRBD1. The CDR3 totals 14 residues. Looked up from germline, CDR1 is KGHSH and CDR2 is LQKENI. Unmatched junction bases numbered 4, after V lost 3 bases and J lost 8 bases. CDR3 sequence (DNA): TGTGCCAGCTCACCGGGACAGGGGGCTGAGGGCTACACCTTC. It codes for CASSPGQGAEGYTF.

The chain joins TRBV2 to TRBJ2-1; tentatively, D is TRBD2 (7 bases). The germline V gene encodes CDR1 SNHLY and CDR2 FYNNEI. The CDR3 contains 13 residues. V was shortened by 6 bases and J by 5 bases, with 11 bases between the two germline ends. The CDR3 coding sequence is TGTGCCAGCAGACGGGGGGCCAACAATGAGCAGTTCTTC. This gives the protein CASRRGANNEQFF.

This clone was observed once. The chain uses TRBV5-4 and TRBJ1-2; TRBD1 agrees at 9 bases. V shed 5 bases, J shed 3 bases, and the junction held 5 bases outside the gene matches. This CDR3 contains 14 residues. Germline CDR1 SGHNT, CDR2 YYREEE (reference sequence). The CDR3 sequence: CASSGTGSDYGYTF. The CDR3 DNA reads TGTGCCAGCAGTGGGACAGGGAGCGACTATGGCTACACCTTC.

V gene TRBV30 combines with J gene TRBJ2-2, with 7 bases fitting TRBD2. The V gene end was trimmed by 3 bases and the J gene end by 4 bases; junction bases not matched to a gene: 5. The CDR3 extends over 14 amino acids. In germline, CDR1 is GTSNPN, CDR2 SVGIG (reference sequence). The CDR3 DNA is TGTGCCTGGAGCGGGGGGATTCTCACCGGGGAGCTGTTTTTT. Its protein product is CAWSGGILTGELFF. Full variable domain (outside the CDR3, taken from reference TRBV30 and TRBJ2-2): SQTIHQWPATLVQPVGSPLSLECTVEGTSNPNLYWYRQAAGRGLQLLFYSVGIGQISSEVPQNLSASRPQDRQFILSSKKLLLSDSGFYLCAWSGGILTGELFFGEGSRLTVL.

This clone was detected only once. The J gene is TRBJ2-1, the V gene TRBV5-1; 9 positions agree with TRBD2. With V trimmed by 2 bases and J by 5 bases, 2 bases remained unmatched. This CDR3 region has 14 residues. Germline CDR1 is SGHRS and CDR2 is YFSETQ. The CDR3 coding sequence is TGCGCCAGCAGCTTCTCTAGCGGGGACAATGAGCAGTTCTTC. Translating gives CASSFSSGDNEQFF.

The J gene is TRBJ1-1, the V gene TRBV5-1; the D is unclear. Per germline, CDR1 SGHRS and CDR2 YFSETQ. V lost 1 base to trimming and J lost 3 bases, with 10 bases between them. The CDR3 consists of 14 residues. The CDR3 is CASSLQQSYTEAFF. CDR3 DNA: TGCGCCAGCAGCTTGCAACAGTCCTACACTGAAGCTTTCTTT.

V is TRBV7-2 and J is TRBJ1-2, with TRBD1 identical over 7 bases. Germline V gene data show CDR1 as SGHTA and CDR2 as FQGNSA. Trimming removed 5 bases from V and 5 bases from J; junction bases left unmatched: 11. This CDR3 is built from 15 residues. CDR3 region: CASSILRDRLYGYTF. CDR3 nucleotides: TGTGCCAGCAGCATCCTCCGGGACAGACTTTATGGCTACACCTTC.

The chain carries TRBV19 and TRBJ2-1, with 7 bases that match TRBD2. Germline lookup yields CDR1 LNHDA and CDR2 SQIVND (reference sequence). This CDR3 has 16 residues. The V gene end was trimmed by 6 bases and the J gene end by 7 bases; junction bases not matched to a gene: 15. The DNA for the CDR3 is TGTGCCAGTAGGGGGTTCGCTAGCGGTGGATGGAATGAGCAGTTCTTC. The encoded protein is CASRGFASGGWNEQFF.

The genes are TRBV6-5 and TRBJ2-7; perhaps TRBD1 as D (5 bases). The CDR3 contains 12 residues. V lost 7 bases and J lost 5, with 12 bases in between. Germline assignment: CDR1 MNHEY and CDR2 SVGAGI. CDR3 nucleotide sequence: TGTGCCAGCACTCAGGGATTCCACGAGCAGTACTTC. Translating it yields CASTQGFHEQYF.

The V gene is TRBV12-5, the J gene TRBJ2-2; tentative D call: TRBD1 (5 bases). The CDR3 covers 15 residues. Germline assignment: CDR1 LGHNT and CDR2 FRNRAP. The V end was cut by 3 bases, the J end by 1 base, with 9 bases between. The CDR3 reads CASGLDSLNTGELFF. As DNA, the CDR3 is TGTGCTAGTGGTTTAGACAGCTTGAACACCGGGGAGCTGTTTTTT.

V and J are TRBV19 and TRBJ2-7, with 10 bases that match TRBD1. The ends lost 5 bases at V and 4 bases at J; junction bases unmatched: 8. Germline values: CDR1 LNHDA, CDR2 SQIVND (reference sequence). CDR3 length: 15 residues. Written as DNA, the CDR3 is TGTGCCAGTAGTCTAGGGACAGGGGTTTGGTACGAGCAGTACTTC. Amino acids: CASSLGTGVWYEQYF.

This clone was seen once. The chain uses TRBV11-2 and TRBJ1-1; 7 bases are shared with TRBD1. This CDR3 is built from 15 residues. Unmatched junction bases numbered 6, after V lost 5 bases and J lost 0 bases. Germline V gene data show CDR1 as SGHAT and CDR2 as FQNNGV. DNA for the CDR3: TGTGCCAGCAGCCCGGGGACAGTCATGAACACTGAAGCTTTCTTT. It codes for CASSPGTVMNTEAFF.

The chain joins TRBV4-1 to TRBJ2-1, with D maybe TRBD2 (5 bases). This CDR3 has 15 residues. V lost 4 bases and J lost 8, with 18 bases in between. CDR1 is MGHRA, CDR2 YSYEKL, per germline. CDR3 protein: CASSPLDLPSDEQFF. CDR3 nucleotide sequence: TGCGCCAGCAGCCCCTTGGACTTACCCTCGGATGAGCAGTTCTTC.

The chain carries TRBV9 and TRBJ1-2; TRBD1 matches 7 bases. Trimming cost V 3 bases and J 3 bases; bases outside gene matches: 8. The CDR3 is 15 amino acids. Germline V gene sequence: CDR1 SGDLS, CDR2 YYNGEE. The DNA of the CDR3 is TGTGCCAGCAGCGGACTCCTTCAGGGGGACTATGGCTACACCTTC. It yields the protein CASSGLLQGDYGYTF. Full variable domain (missing parts from reference TRBV9 and TRBJ1-2): DSGVTQTPKHLITATGQRVTLRCSPRSGDLSVYWYQQSLDQGLQFLIQYYNGEERAKGNILERFSAQQFPDLHSELNLSSLELGDSALYFCASSGLLQGDYGYTFGSGTRLTVV.

The chain carries TRBV20-1 and TRBJ2-7; 7 positions agree with TRBD1. Germline lookup yields CDR1 DFQATT and CDR2 SNEGSKA (reference sequence). The CDR3 contains 15 residues. V shed 3 bases and J 0 bases; nucleotides not matched to a gene: 8. The CDR3 region is CSASLQGFDSYEQYF. CDR3 DNA: TGCAGTGCTAGTCTACAGGGGTTCGACTCCTACGAGCAGTACTTC.

The rearrangement joins TRBV2 to TRBJ2-6; D gene unclear. CDR1 is SNHLY and CDR2 is FYNNEI in the germline V gene. The germline V and J ends were trimmed by 7 bases and 0 bases, with 7 bases remaining between them. CDR3 size: 14 residues. The CDR3 protein is CASTQDSGANVLTF. Written as DNA, the CDR3 is TGTGCCAGCACACAAGACTCTGGGGCCAACGTCCTGACTTTC.

The V call is TRBV11-2, the J call TRBJ2-7; the D gene is possibly TRBD2 (5 bases). V was pared by 10 bases and J by 6 bases, with 22 bases between. Per the germline V gene, CDR1 is SGHAT and CDR2 is FQNNGV. The CDR3 sequence is 14 residues long. The CDR3 here is CATKSGIARGEQYF. The DNA of the CDR3 is TGTGCCACCAAATCGGGGATAGCGCGAGGCGAGCAGTACTTC.

The chain couples TRBV28 to TRBJ2-7, with 7 positions matching TRBD1. Germline V lookup: CDR1 MDHEN, CDR2 SYDVKM. CDR3 length equals 14 residues. Trimming cost V 5 bases and J 5 bases; bases outside gene matches: 9. The CDR3 protein is CASSTHRGSNEQYF. The CDR3 DNA reads TGTGCCAGCAGTACACACAGGGGATCCAACGAGCAGTACTTC. Based on the CDR3 plus reference TRBV28 and TRBJ2-7, the full variable domain is DVKVTQSSRYLVKRTGEKVFLECVQDMDHENMFWYRQDPGLGLRLIYFSYDVKMKEKGDIPEGYSVSREKKERFSLILESASTNQTSMYLCASSTHRGSNEQYFGPGTRLTVT.

The chain uses TRBV28 and TRBJ1-4, with 8 bases identical to TRBD1. Germline assignment: CDR1 MDHEN and CDR2 SYDVKM. The CDR3 extends over 16 amino acids. V shed 6 bases, J shed 7 bases, and the junction held 13 bases outside the gene matches. The CDR3 DNA reads TGTGCCAGCAGCAACCCCCGGGACAGGCGGGTTGAAAAACTGTTTTTT. Translation gives CASSNPRDRRVEKLFF.

This chain links TRBV11-1 with TRBJ2-1, with 8 bases that match TRBD2. Trimming cost V 1 base and J 6 bases; bases outside gene matches: 8. The CDR3 is 16 residues long. From germline, CDR1 is SGHAT and CDR2 FQDESV (reference sequence). This CDR3 reads CASSLGSGLVINEQFF. Written as DNA, the CDR3 is TGTGCCAGCAGCTTAGGGTCGGGACTAGTTATCAATGAGCAGTTCTTC.

V and J are TRBV20-1 and TRBJ2-2; D is uncertain. Between the trimmed V and J ends, which lost 4 bases and 2 bases, there was a span of 8 bases. Germline V gives CDR1 DFQATT, CDR2 SNEGSKA (reference sequence). The CDR3 extends over 13 amino acids. The CDR3 DNA sequence: TGCAGTGCTATTGAGGCAAACACCGGGGAGCTGTTTTTT. It translates to CSAIEANTGELFF.

J is TRBJ1-1 and V is TRBV7-9, with D tentatively TRBD1 (6 bases). The CDR3 runs 14 residues. Germline V gene lookup returns CDR1 SEHNR and CDR2 FQNEAQ (reference sequence). V lost 5 bases to trimming and J lost 3 bases, with 13 bases between them. In DNA form, the CDR3 reads TGTGCCAGCAGCACGAGGGGGTGGGACACTGAAGCTTTCTTT. This sequence encodes CASSTRGWDTEAFF.

The chain recombines TRBV5-6 with TRBJ2-7, with 9 bases identical to TRBD1. This CDR3 has 19 amino acids. CDR1 and CDR2 (germline): SGHDT, YYEEEE. The junction had 16 bases not matched to a gene; V was cut back by 3 bases and J by 0 bases. The CDR3 coding sequence is TGTGCCAGCAGCTCTTTGTGGGAAACAGGGGGCGTAAGCTCCTACGAGCAGTACTTC. Protein: CASSSLWETGGVSSYEQYF.

The count of this clone is one. This chain links TRBV20-1 with TRBJ1-1; no definite D call. V shed 5 bases and J shed 2 bases, with 6 bases lying between them. Germline CDR1 and CDR2: DFQATT and SNEGSKA (reference sequence). The CDR3 sequence is 11 residues long. The CDR3 bases are TGCAGTGCTTCAGAAAACACTGAAGCTTTCTTT. Translation gives CSASENTEAFF.

The chain combines TRBV3-1 (or the pseudogene TRBV3-2) with TRBJ1-1; maybe TRBD1 (6 bases). This CDR3 contains 14 residues. Trimming cost V 6 bases and J 1 base, with 12 bases left between them. From germline, CDR1 is LGHDT and CDR2 YNNKEL (reference sequence). The CDR3 DNA is TGTGCCAGCAGTTCGACAGGCGGGAACACTGAAGCTTTCTTT. This codes for CASSSTGGNTEAFF.

The genes are TRBV11-2 and TRBJ2-2, with D unresolved. Germline CDR1 is SGHAT and CDR2 is FQNNGV. The CDR3 sequence is 14 residues long. With 5 bases removed from V and 6 bases from J, the gap between germline ends came to 13 bases. This CDR3 is CASSLGSTAGELFF. The CDR3 DNA reads TGTGCCAGCAGCCTCGGTAGTACCGCCGGGGAGCTGTTTTTT.

This clone was counted once. The chain joins TRBV2 to TRBJ1-6; 7 bases agree with TRBD1. From germline, CDR1 is SNHLY and CDR2 FYNNEI. The trim removed 2 bases at V and 6 bases at J, leaving 4 bases unmatched. CDR3 size: 15 residues. The CDR3: CASSERAGGNSPLHF. The CDR3 DNA follows: TGTGCCAGCAGTGAAAGGGCAGGGGGTAATTCACCCCTCCACTTT.

The V and J genes are TRBV19 and TRBJ2-1; 7 bases match TRBD2. Trimming removed 2 bases from V and 4 bases from J; junction bases left unmatched: 5. This CDR3 contains 15 residues. In germline, CDR1 is LNHDA, CDR2 SQIVND (reference sequence). CDR3 amino acids: CASSISAGVYNEQFF. The CDR3, as DNA: TGTGCCAGTAGTATATCCGCGGGGGTGTACAATGAGCAGTTCTTC.

The rearrangement joins TRBV2 to TRBJ2-3, with 9 bases lining up with TRBD1. The CDR3 sequence is 17 residues long. CDR1 is SNHLY, CDR2 FYNNEI, per germline. V shed 6 bases, J shed 1 base, and the junction held 11 bases outside the gene matches. The CDR3 bases are TGTGCCAGCAGGGGGGACAGGGTAACCCGTGGCACAGATACGCAGTATTTT. Its translation: CASRGDRVTRGTDTQYF.